Here is one T cell receptor beta chain with its context. The specificity of this receptor is unknown. No much larger clone is present one base from it, and per-base qualities are unavailable. What the time point label conveys for this sample: baseline before first vaccination. The vaccinee samples were drawn from two UK trials, COV001 and COV002, one of which was a single-blind randomized controlled phase 2/3 trial testing AZD1222 (ChAdOx1 nCoV-19) in healthy adults. For TCRbeta chain sequencing, PBMC samples were collected from trial participants at day 0 and at day 28 after the second dose. The entry originates in a study of T cell responses to AZD1222 COVID-19 vaccine (dated by TCRdb to about 2021). In the study overall: AZD1222 recipients whose second dose came at about 4 weeks and those whose second dose came at about 12 weeks were combined into one group, since spike-specific TCR depth and breadth did not differ between the two schedules. Trial participants were enrolled by age into subgroups of 18-55, 56-69 and 70-plus years, and around 150, 28 and 57 TCR-sequenced participants, respectively, were included in these subgroups. A total of just over 230 trial participants underwent TCR sequencing, of whom 207 had received two doses of AZD1222 and some 26 had received two doses of the MenACWY control vaccine. What the study reported, not specific to this receptor: Nearly half of unique spike-specific TCRs reportedly recognized epitopes outside regions mutated in the B.1.351 and B.1.1.7 variants. No day 14 peak-response samples were available, so repertoires were characterized only after the peak T cell response. The 56-69-year group was small, and its depth increase did not reach significance, likely because of low power. Participants were mostly white British, with more females than males. The authors suggested clonal diversity may have been underestimated. Conclusions about previously exposed vaccinees were limited because only six AZD1222 recipients were SARS-CoV-2 seropositive at baseline. After two AZD1222 doses, both the breadth and the depth of spike-specific TCRs were significantly higher than at day 0 and than in MenACWY recipients. Vaccine-associated CD4 TCRs spanned the whole spike protein, with dominant responses in regions 160-218 and 743-854.

The CDR3 regions of human TCRbeta chains were analyzed by immunosequencing. In the authors' own workflow: Repertoire TCRs were checked for matches against a reference library of SARS-CoV-2-specific TCRs that had been generated using the MIRA antigen-specificity platform. Breadth meant the fraction of unique TCRs that were SARS-CoV-2-associated, whereas depth meant the fraction of total T cells that were SARS-CoV-2-associated. Each spike-specific TCR was assigned to its reactive spike region and to a CD4 or CD8 class using the MIRA data. Log10-transformed breadth and depth values were compared by one-way ANOVA with Sidak's multiple comparisons tests. The source is immuneACCESS, and TCRdb retained only in-frame sequences with V and J called. Part of the clones is not carried over; for the studies checked, unresolved V genes explain less than half of this, and the remainder is unexplained. D and trimming were read from the DNA, whereas the V and J calls and clone size are those reported in that table. In this sample the table shows more than 80,000 clones, approximately 85% of which occur a single time. The top ten clonotypes cover about 5.8% of the sample.

The germline V gene encodes CDR1 SGDLS and CDR2 YYNGEE. The junction carries 7 bases between V and J, which are trimmed by 3 bases and 1 base respectively. The CDR3 contains 13 residues, cysteine and phenylalanine counted. Of the read, only the CDR3 DNA is kept; its 39 bases are in frame from base 1. This sequence uses TRBV9 and TRBJ1-1; the D gene lacks a confident call. The TCR comes from an adult in good health. The source material was peripheral blood, sampled on day 0 of AZD1222 vaccination. This receptor carries the CDR3 CASSEGPNTEAFF. The nucleotide sequence reads TGTGCCAGCAGCGAGGGCCCGAACACTGAAGCTTTCTTT.